The 31 T cell receptor beta chains below come from one sample, sequenced in a study of Ad26.COV2.S vaccination and SARS-CoV-2 variants (dated by TCRdb to 2020 to 2023). The sample's treatment or condition label, in plain terms: some 19 received Ad26.COV2.S at low or high dose, single or two shots; about 5 received placebo; per-sample allocation not given. Repertoires of vaccine and placebo recipients were sequenced from samples taken on day 63 after the first injection. Libraries were made using the immunoSEQ multiplex PCR assay. The source is immuneACCESS, and TCRdb retained only in-frame sequences with V and J called. Part of the clones is not carried over; for the studies checked, unresolved V genes explain less than half of this, and the remainder is unexplained. The sample profile shows about 280,000 clones; over 75% of them were found once. In total, the top ten clones hold about 3.1% of the sample.

Sequencing was performed on peripheral blood, taken in a trial of Ad26.COV2.S vaccine versus placebo. The source of these receptors is a person between 18 and 65 years old who received the Ad26.COV2.S COVID-19 vaccine or a placebo.

The CDR3 nucleotides are TGTGCCAGCATAGCCAAAAACATTCAGTACTTC. Protein: CASIAKNIQYF. This chain joins TRBV2 and TRBJ2-4; D is ambiguous. Per the germline V gene, CDR1 is SNHLY and CDR2 is FYNNEI. V was pared by 7 bases and J by 0 bases, with 1 base between. The CDR3 consists of 11 residues.

J is TRBJ2-6 and V is TRBV27, with D possibly TRBD2 on 6 matching bases. V was cut by 8 bases and J by 0 bases, with 17 bases left in between. The CDR3 runs 17 residues. Looked up from germline, CDR1 is MNHEY and CDR2 is SMNVEV (reference sequence). Here the CDR3 DNA reads TGTGCCAGCTGCTCCGGGACTCCCGCCTCTGGGGCCAACGTCCTGACTTTC. Translating gives CASCSGTPASGANVLTF.

This chain uses TRBV19 with TRBJ2-1; D is perhaps TRBD2 (6 bases). CDR1 and CDR2 from the germline V gene are LNHDA and SQIVND (reference sequence). With 4 bases removed from V and 7 bases from J, the gap between germline ends came to 8 bases. The CDR3 runs 12 residues. Here the CDR3 DNA reads TGTGCCAGTAGTAGGAGCGGGAATGAGCAGTTCTTC. Translating it yields CASSRSGNEQFF.

This clone was counted a single time. The J gene is TRBJ1-1, the V gene TRBV7-9, with 11 positions matching TRBD1. Germline loops: CDR1 SEHNR, CDR2 FQNEAQ (reference sequence). With 5 bases clipped from V and 4 bases from J, the junction kept 6 bases outside the gene matches. There are 15 residues in the CDR3. The CDR3: CASSPGQGASTEAFF. The CDR3 DNA follows: TGTGCCAGCAGCCCCGGACAGGGGGCGAGCACTGAAGCTTTCTTT.

This clone has a handful of counts. CDR3 nucleotides: TGTGCCAGCAGCACCGGGGCTAACTATGGCTACACCTTC. Translation gives CASSTGANYGYTF. The genes are TRBV5-4 and TRBJ1-2, with D unresolved. The CDR3 contains 13 residues. Trimming removed 4 bases at V and 0 bases at J, with 7 bases between. CDR1 and CDR2 (germline): SGHNT, YYREEE (reference sequence).

About this clone itself: The sample has other DNA sequences that encode this CDR3 too. V is TRBV5-4 and J is TRBJ2-1, with D uncertain. The V and J ends lost 2 bases and 4 bases respectively, with 13 bases between them. This CDR3 is 15 amino acids long. CDR1 is SGHNT, CDR2 YYREEE, per germline (reference sequence). Here the CDR3 DNA reads TGTGCCAGCAGCTTTGACACAACCCCTTACAATGAGCAGTTCTTC. It translates to CASSFDTTPYNEQFF.

The chain uses TRBV4-2 and TRBJ1-6, with D possibly matching TRBD1 (6 bases). With 7 bases removed from V and 6 bases from J, the gap between germline ends came to 25 bases. The CDR3 has 18 amino acids. CDR1 is LGHNA, CDR2 YNFKEQ, per germline. CDR3 region: CASTSRCGGGNCNSPLHF. DNA of the CDR3: TGTGCCAGCACCTCCCGGTGCGGGGGCGGGAACTGTAATTCACCCCTCCACTTT.

CDR3 protein: CATPRRVNTEAFF. In DNA form, the CDR3 reads TGTGCCACCCCGAGGAGGGTGAACACTGAAGCTTTCTTT. The chain joins TRBV2 to TRBJ1-1; the D is unclear. The CDR3 runs to 13 residues. Trimming took off 10 bases at V and 0 bases at J, with 12 bases between the two ends. Germline V gene data show CDR1 as SNHLY and CDR2 as FYNNEI.

V is TRBV6-6 and J is TRBJ1-4, with 7 bases identical to TRBD1. Germline V lookup: CDR1 MNHNY, CDR2 SVGAGI (reference sequence). V was pared by 2 bases and J by 5 bases, with 8 bases of the junction left unmatched. The CDR3 loop spans 16 amino acids. This CDR3 reads CASSYVGRGRNEKLFF. The CDR3 DNA sequence: TGTGCCAGCAGTTACGTGGGCAGGGGGAGGAATGAAAAACTGTTTTTT.

The chain employs TRBV3-1 (or the pseudogene TRBV3-2) and TRBJ2-7, with TRBD1 matching 8 bases. Trimming at V came to 4 bases and at J to 0 bases, leaving 11 bases not matched to a gene. The length of the CDR3 is 17 residues. The germline gives CDR1 LGHDT, CDR2 YNNKEL (reference sequence). The CDR3 loop is CASSRQFRDRSSYEQYF. CDR3 nucleotide sequence: TGTGCCAGCAGCCGTCAATTCCGGGACAGGAGCTCCTACGAGCAGTACTTC.

The CDR3 loop is CASSQAPDRYTGELFF. The CDR3 DNA sequence: TGCGCCAGCAGCCAAGCCCCCGACAGGTACACCGGGGAGCTGTTTTTT. This sequence joins TRBV4-1 and TRBJ2-2; maybe TRBD1 (6 bases). From germline, CDR1 is MGHRA and CDR2 YSYEKL. The CDR3 totals 16 residues. V shed 1 base and J shed 3 bases, with 12 bases lying between them.

The chain uses TRBV18 and TRBJ1-1, with 7 positions matching TRBD1. Trimming cost V 4 bases and J 3 bases; bases outside gene matches: 11. This CDR3 contains 16 residues. Germline CDR1 and CDR2: KGHSH and LQKENI. The CDR3 loop reads CASSLQAGGTDTEAFF. Here the CDR3 DNA reads TGTGCCAGCTCACTACAGGCAGGGGGGACGGACACTGAAGCTTTCTTT.

The V call is TRBV4-1, the J call TRBJ1-1, with D possibly being TRBD1 (6 bases). The V gene's germline CDR1 is MGHRA and CDR2 YSYEKL. CDR3 length: 17 amino acids. Trimming shortened V by 4 bases and J by 0 bases, and 18 bases separated the two germline ends. This CDR3 reads CASSPRQVVTMNTEAFF. The DNA for the CDR3 is TGCGCCAGCAGCCCCCGACAGGTGGTGACAATGAACACTGAAGCTTTCTTT.

This chain links TRBV6-5 with TRBJ1-6; D is perhaps TRBD1 (5 bases). The CDR3 extends over 14 amino acids. V was pared by 7 bases and J by 7 bases, with 14 bases between. CDR1 is MNHEY and CDR2 is SVGAGI in the germline V gene. The CDR3 bases are TGTGCCAGCAAAATCGGGGGTCCAAATTCACCCCTCCACTTT. Translation gives CASKIGGPNSPLHF.

The chain recombines TRBV30 with TRBJ1-1; possible D gene TRBD1, 5 bases. Germline V gene lookup returns CDR1 GTSNPN and CDR2 SVGIG (reference sequence). Trimming took 2 bases from V and 7 from J, leaving 8 bases between them. This CDR3 has 11 residues. CDR3 DNA sequence: TGTGCCTGGAGTAAGACAGATGAAGCTTTCTTT. It is translated as CAWSKTDEAFF.

This CDR3 reads CASSLIGVYNEQFF. In nucleotides, the CDR3 is TGTGCCAGCAGCTTAATCGGGGTCTACAATGAGCAGTTCTTC. The chain couples TRBV7-9 to TRBJ2-1; TRBD2 might be the D (5 bases). Germline V gives CDR1 SEHNR, CDR2 FQNEAQ (reference sequence). The CDR3 has 14 amino acids. V lost 2 bases, J lost 3 bases, and 8 bases lay in between.

The rearrangement links TRBV12-5 to TRBJ2-3; no reliable D call. This CDR3 is 15 amino acids long. Trimming took off 6 bases at V and 1 base at J, with 14 bases between the two ends. Looked up from germline, CDR1 is LGHNT and CDR2 is FRNRAP. CDR3 DNA: TGTGCTAGTGGGCCCTGGAGTCTAGGCACAGATACGCAGTATTTT. Amino acid sequence: CASGPWSLGTDTQYF.

V gene TRBV5-6 combines with J gene TRBJ1-1, with D possibly matching TRBD1 (5 bases). This CDR3 is 15 amino acids long. In germline, CDR1 is SGHDT, CDR2 YYEEEE. Trimming took off 7 bases at V and 0 bases at J, with 16 bases between the two ends. The DNA of the CDR3 is TGTGCCAGCCACAGCTTCGGGACGGTGAACACTGAAGCTTTCTTT. Amino acids: CASHSFGTVNTEAFF.

The CDR3 sequence: CASSQFGSIGEKLFF. Here the CDR3 DNA reads TGTGCCAGCAGCCAATTTGGTTCTATAGGGGAAAAACTGTTTTTT. The V gene is TRBV3-1 (or the pseudogene TRBV3-2), the J gene TRBJ1-4; D unresolved. The germline CDR1 and CDR2 sequences are LGHDT and YNNKEL (reference sequence). The CDR3 covers 15 residues. Trimming cost V 2 bases and J 8 bases, with 15 bases left between them.

V and J are TRBV2 and TRBJ1-5, with TRBD1 identical over 7 bases. The CDR3 is 14 amino acids. V lost 5 bases to trimming and J lost 4 bases; unmatched junction nucleotides: 5. The germline gives CDR1 SNHLY, CDR2 FYNNEI. The CDR3 nucleotides are TGTGCCAGCAGTAAAACAGGGGTGAATCAGCCCCAGCATTTT. Its protein is CASSKTGVNQPQHF.

The rearrangement joins TRBV27 to TRBJ2-3, with TRBD2 identical over 12 bases. The CDR3 extends over 15 amino acids. After removal of 3 bases from V and 7 bases from J, the junction contained 5 bases not matched to a gene. Germline V gene lookup returns CDR1 MNHEY and CDR2 SMNVEV (reference sequence). In DNA, the CDR3 is TGTGCCAGCAGTTTGACTAGCGGGGGAGGCTATACGCAGTATTTT. It translates to CASSLTSGGGYTQYF.

J is TRBJ1-1 and V is TRBV28; D remains ambiguous. From germline, CDR1 is MDHEN and CDR2 SYDVKM. The germline V and J ends were trimmed by 10 bases and 0 bases, with 9 bases remaining between them. The CDR3 runs to 12 residues. CDR3 in DNA: TGTGCCACCCGGGTTTTGAACACTGAAGCTTTCTTT. It encodes CATRVLNTEAFF.

In its sample, this clone was seen once. The rearrangement uses TRBV30 and TRBJ2-1; no firm D call. In germline, CDR1 is GTSNPN, CDR2 SVGIG (reference sequence). V was trimmed by 3 bases and J by 3 bases, leaving 12 bases between them. This CDR3 is built from 14 residues. The CDR3 sequence: CAWSPSDFYNEQFF. CDR3 nucleotides: TGTGCCTGGAGCCCAAGCGATTTCTACAATGAGCAGTTCTTC.

The chain couples TRBV6-6 to TRBJ1-2; weak D call: TRBD1 (5 bases). The CDR3 consists of 13 residues. Germline-derived CDR1 and CDR2 are MNHNY and SVGAGI (reference sequence). The V end lost 6 bases, the J end lost 2 bases, and 10 bases lay between the germline ends. The CDR3 DNA reads TGTGCCAGCAGCCAGGGTCCAAACTATGGCTACACCTTC. Its protein product is CASSQGPNYGYTF.

This clone was counted only a few times. This sequence joins TRBV7-9 and TRBJ1-6; maybe TRBD1 (6 bases). V was trimmed by 5 bases and J by 7 bases, leaving 12 bases between them. Germline V lookup: CDR1 SEHNR, CDR2 FQNEAQ (reference sequence). The CDR3 is made up of 14 amino acids. CDR3 loop: CASSPGAGNSPLHF. CDR3 bases: TGTGCCAGCAGCCCGGGGGCGGGGAATTCACCCCTCCACTTT. The variable domain in full, with the rest retrieved from reference TRBV7-9 and TRBJ1-6, is DTGVSQNPRHKITKRGQNVTFRCDPISEHNRLYWYRQTLGQGPEFLTYFQNEAQLEKSRLLSDRFSAERPKGSFSTLEIQRTEQGDSAMYLCASSPGAGNSPLHFGNGTRLTVT.

The gene calls are TRBV12-3 or TRBV12-4 and TRBJ2-7, with D tentatively TRBD1 (5 bases). Trimming stripped 3 bases from V and 6 bases from J, with 9 bases between. This CDR3 region has 12 residues. The DNA of the CDR3 is TGTGCCAGCAGTTTCTTAAGGGGCGAGCAGTACTTC. Protein product: CASSFLRGEQYF.

The CDR3 DNA sequence: TGTGCCAGCAGTTTACGGGGACTAGCGGGCTTCTACGAGCAGTACTTC. It is translated as CASSLRGLAGFYEQYF. The chain couples TRBV27 to TRBJ2-7, with TRBD2 identical over 12 bases. V was clipped by 2 bases and J by 3 bases; unmatched bases: 5. This CDR3 region has 16 residues. CDR1 is MNHEY and CDR2 is SMNVEV in the germline V gene (reference sequence).

The chain is built from TRBV19 and TRBJ1-1; tentatively, D is TRBD1 (6 bases). With 11 bases removed from V and 1 base from J, the gap between germline ends came to 20 bases. Per the germline V gene, CDR1 is LNHDA and CDR2 is SQIVND (reference sequence). This CDR3 has 15 residues. CDR3 sequence reads: CASVGQGNGNTEAFF. DNA of the CDR3: TGTGCCTCAGTGGGTCAGGGGAATGGGAACACTGAAGCTTTCTTT.

V and J are TRBV18 and TRBJ2-1; 13 positions match TRBD2. Trimming at V came to 2 bases and at J to 7 bases, leaving 11 bases not matched to a gene. Germline CDR1 KGHSH, CDR2 LQKENI. The CDR3 runs to 18 residues. CDR3 loop: CASSPYPPRTSGGNEQFF. The CDR3 DNA sequence: TGTGCCAGCTCACCATACCCACCCCGGACTAGCGGGGGAAATGAGCAGTTCTTC.

J is TRBJ2-2 and V is TRBV28; 11 bases are shared with TRBD2. This CDR3 has 17 amino acids. The germline V gene encodes CDR1 MDHEN and CDR2 SYDVKM. With V trimmed by 2 bases and J by 1 base, 3 bases remained unmatched. The CDR3, as DNA: TGTGCCAGCAGTTTAATTCTAGCGGGAGGGAACACCGGGGAGCTGTTTTTT. Amino acid sequence: CASSLILAGGNTGELFF. The complete variable domain, with remaining parts taken from reference TRBV28 and TRBJ2-2, reads DVKVTQSSRYLVKRTGEKVFLECVQDMDHENMFWYRQDPGLGLRLIYFSYDVKMKEKGDIPEGYSVSREKKERFSLILESASTNQTSMYLCASSLILAGGNTGELFFGEGSRLTVL.

The CDR3 DNA reads as TGTGCCAGCGGCCGGGGGACTAGCGGGAGGGCCGGTTACAATGAGCAGTTCTTC. Amino acid sequence: CASGRGTSGRAGYNEQFF. This sequence joins TRBV10-3 and TRBJ2-1; 16 positions match TRBD2. This CDR3 spans 18 amino acids. J lost 4 bases, V lost 10 bases, and 13 bases had no gene match. Germline V gene sequence: CDR1 ENHRY, CDR2 SYGVKD.